Listed below are T cell receptor beta chains from one sample, sequenced in a study of early T cells in non-severe SARS-CoV-2 infection. TCRdb re-derived calls from the 5' RACE reads in MiXCR, one entry per CDR3 protein. The sample shows roughly 65,000 distinct CDR3 sequences, approximately 10% of them seen only once. The sequencing input was whole blood. All receptors come from an adult who was a healthcare worker with PCR-confirmed SARS-CoV-2 infection or an uninfected control (not recorded which). Each CDR3 is given with its conserved first and last residue. A D gene is named only where the DNA matches it firmly. Only part of the rows carry a size: once, few, many, or a class if the clone is expanded.

d_call: .
j_call: TRBJ2-1
v_call: TRBV10-2
clone_size: .
cdr3_aa: CASSLSEQFF
cdr3_nt: TGCGCCAGCAGTCTCAGTGAGCAGTTCTTC

d_call: .
j_call: TRBJ1-2
v_call: TRBV20-1
clone_size: .
cdr3_aa: CSASDLNLGDYGYTF
cdr3_nt: TGCAGTGCTAGTGATCTCAACCTGGGGGACTATGGCTACACCTTC

d_call: .
j_call: TRBJ2-7
v_call: TRBV2
clone_size: many
cdr3_aa: CASSDPLGGEQYF
cdr3_nt: TGTGCCAGCAGTGACCCCCTAGGTGGCGAGCAGTACTTC

d_call: TRBD2
j_call: TRBJ2-1
v_call: TRBV20-1
clone_size: .
cdr3_aa: CSASDVAGGYNEQFF
cdr3_nt: TGCAGTGCTAGCGATGTAGCGGGAGGGTACAATGAGCAGTTCTTC

d_call: .
j_call: TRBJ1-1
v_call: TRBV6-5
clone_size: few
cdr3_aa: CASKQNTEAFF
cdr3_nt: TGTGCCAGCAAACAGAACACTGAAGCTTTCTTT

d_call: .
j_call: TRBJ2-5
v_call: TRBV10-2
clone_size: many
cdr3_aa: CASSQEETQYF
cdr3_nt: TGCGCCAGCAGCCAAGAAGAGACCCAGTACTTC

d_call: .
j_call: TRBJ2-2
v_call: TRBV20-1
clone_size: .
cdr3_aa: CSARDQQPNTGELFF
cdr3_nt: TGCAGTGCTAGAGATCAACAACCGAACACCGGGGAGCTGTTTTTT

d_call: TRBD2
j_call: TRBJ2-1
v_call: TRBV24-1
clone_size: few
cdr3_aa: CATSDSNGRAKNGEQFF
cdr3_nt: TGTGCCACCAGTGATTCGAACGGGAGGGCCAAGAACGGTGAGCAGTTCTTC

d_call: .
j_call: TRBJ2-1
v_call: TRBV20-1
clone_size: .
cdr3_aa: CSARVLPYNEQFF
cdr3_nt: TGCAGTGCTAGAGTTCTTCCCTACAATGAGCAGTTCTTC

d_call: .
j_call: TRBJ2-3
v_call: TRBV11-2
clone_size: many
cdr3_aa: CASSLDPTDTQYF
cdr3_nt: TGTGCCAGCAGCTTAGATCCGACAGATACGCAGTATTTT

d_call: .
j_call: TRBJ2-5
v_call: TRBV29-1
clone_size: .
cdr3_aa: CSVKVRVETQYF
cdr3_nt: TGCAGCGTTAAAGTCCGAGTGGAGACCCAGTACTTC

d_call: TRBD2
j_call: TRBJ2-3
v_call: TRBV7-3
clone_size: .
cdr3_aa: CASSSDGLVTDTQYF
cdr3_nt: TGTGCCAGCAGTTCCGATGGACTAGTTACGGATACGCAGTATTTT

d_call: TRBD1
j_call: TRBJ2-7
v_call: TRBV3-1
clone_size: .
cdr3_aa: CASSHGTGVYEQYF
cdr3_nt: TGTGCCAGCAGCCACGGGACAGGAGTGTACGAGCAGTACTTC

d_call: TRBD2
j_call: TRBJ2-3
v_call: TRBV4-3
clone_size: few
cdr3_aa: CASSQEGIAGAYTQYF
cdr3_nt: TGCGCCAGCAGCCAAGAGGGGATAGCGGGGGCCTATACGCAGTATTTT

d_call: .
j_call: TRBJ2-1
v_call: TRBV11-3
clone_size: many
cdr3_aa: CASSLGDNFDEQFF
cdr3_nt: TGTGCCAGCAGCTTAGGGGACAACTTCGATGAGCAGTTCTTC

d_call: .
j_call: TRBJ2-6
v_call: TRBV11-2
clone_size: few
cdr3_aa: CASSSLKDNLSGANVLTF
cdr3_nt: TGTGCCAGCAGCTCTCTCAAAGATAACCTCTCTGGGGCCAACGTCCTGACTTTC

d_call: TRBD2
j_call: TRBJ2-7
v_call: TRBV7-6
clone_size: many
cdr3_aa: CASSPTSGPHEQYF
cdr3_nt: TGTGCCAGCAGCCCGACTAGCGGGCCTCACGAGCAGTACTTC

d_call: .
j_call: TRBJ1-5
v_call: TRBV7-2
clone_size: few
cdr3_aa: CASSLVAGASQPQHF
cdr3_nt: TGTGCCAGCAGCTTAGTAGCGGGGGCGAGTCAGCCCCAGCATTTT

d_call: .
j_call: TRBJ2-7
v_call: TRBV30
clone_size: few
cdr3_aa: CAWSVRTNSVQYF
cdr3_nt: TGTGCCTGGAGTGTACGAACAAATTCGGTGCAGTACTTC

d_call: .
j_call: TRBJ1-6
v_call: TRBV5-6
clone_size: few
cdr3_aa: CASSARRNNSPLHF
cdr3_nt: TGTGCCAGCAGCGCACGGAGGAATAATTCACCCCTCCACTTT

d_call: TRBD1
j_call: TRBJ1-2
v_call: TRBV12-3/TRBV12-4
clone_size: few
cdr3_aa: CASWGQGVYGYTF
cdr3_nt: TGTGCCAGCTGGGGACAGGGGGTCTATGGCTACACCTTC

d_call: TRBD2
j_call: TRBJ2-2
v_call: TRBV5-6
clone_size: many
cdr3_aa: CASSLVPSGNTGELFF
cdr3_nt: TGTGCCAGCAGCTTGGTTCCTAGCGGGAACACCGGGGAGCTGTTTTTT

d_call: .
j_call: TRBJ2-1
v_call: TRBV12-3/TRBV12-4
clone_size: .
cdr3_aa: CASRQNNEQFF
cdr3_nt: TGTGCCAGCAGACAAAACAATGAGCAGTTCTTC

d_call: .
j_call: TRBJ1-1
v_call: TRBV7-9
clone_size: many
cdr3_aa: CASISPLQGEGAEAFF
cdr3_nt: TGTGCCAGTATATCCCCGCTGCAAGGGGAAGGGGCTGAAGCTTTCTTT

d_call: .
j_call: TRBJ2-7
v_call: TRBV12-3/TRBV12-4
clone_size: many
cdr3_aa: CASTWGGNSYEQYF
cdr3_nt: TGTGCCAGCACCTGGGGCGGCAATTCCTACGAGCAGTACTTC

d_call: .
j_call: TRBJ2-1
v_call: TRBV7-8
clone_size: many
cdr3_aa: CASSLINEQFF
cdr3_nt: TGTGCCAGCAGCTTAATAAATGAGCAGTTCTTC

d_call: .
j_call: TRBJ1-1
v_call: TRBV20-1
clone_size: many
cdr3_aa: CSARGDLYTEAFF
cdr3_nt: TGCAGTGCTAGAGGGGACCTGTACACTGAAGCTTTCTTT

d_call: .
j_call: TRBJ2-7
v_call: TRBV28
clone_size: few
cdr3_aa: CASSRAEDDEQYF
cdr3_nt: TGTGCCAGCTCGCGGGCAGAAGACGACGAGCAGTACTTC

d_call: .
j_call: TRBJ1-2
v_call: TRBV7-3
clone_size: few
cdr3_aa: CASSPGEGYGYTF
cdr3_nt: TGTGCCAGCAGCCCGGGGGAAGGCTATGGCTACACCTTC

d_call: .
j_call: TRBJ1-1
v_call: TRBV11-2
clone_size: .
cdr3_aa: CASSLVRGTEAFF
cdr3_nt: TGTGCCAGCAGCTTAGTCAGGGGTACTGAAGCTTTCTTT

d_call: TRBD2
j_call: TRBJ2-1
v_call: TRBV6-1
clone_size: many
cdr3_aa: CATLAGVSYNEQFF
cdr3_nt: TGTGCCACCCTAGCGGGAGTATCCTACAATGAGCAGTTCTTC

d_call: .
j_call: TRBJ2-7
v_call: TRBV7-9
clone_size: .
cdr3_aa: CASGSRVGEWEQYF
cdr3_nt: TGTGCCAGCGGAAGCAGGGTAGGGGAGTGGGAGCAGTACTTC

d_call: TRBD2
j_call: TRBJ2-1
v_call: TRBV20-1
clone_size: few
cdr3_aa: CSARPSGSSGEQFF
cdr3_nt: TGCAGTGCTAGGCCCAGCGGGAGCTCGGGTGAGCAGTTCTTC

d_call: .
j_call: TRBJ2-7
v_call: TRBV20-1
clone_size: many
cdr3_aa: CSARGGVGLLDEQYF
cdr3_nt: TGCAGTGCTAGGGGCGGGGTAGGACTACTTGACGAGCAGTACTTC

d_call: .
j_call: TRBJ2-4
v_call: TRBV4-1
clone_size: few
cdr3_aa: CASSQEVAAKNIQYF
cdr3_nt: TGCGCCAGCAGCCAAGAAGTGGCAGCCAAAAACATTCAGTACTTC

d_call: .
j_call: TRBJ1-2
v_call: TRBV5-1
clone_size: .
cdr3_aa: CASSLEGLYGYTF
cdr3_nt: TGCGCCAGCAGCTTGGAGGGTCTCTATGGCTACACCTTC

d_call: .
j_call: TRBJ2-1
v_call: TRBV4-3
clone_size: many
cdr3_aa: CASSQAVLGDEQFF
cdr3_nt: TGCGCCAGCAGCCAAGCCGTTTTAGGCGATGAGCAGTTCTTC

d_call: .
j_call: TRBJ2-7
v_call: TRBV12-3/TRBV12-4
clone_size: .
cdr3_aa: CASSFRGYEQYF
cdr3_nt: TGTGCCAGCAGTTTCAGGGGCTACGAGCAGTACTTC

d_call: TRBD2
j_call: TRBJ2-3
v_call: TRBV20-1
clone_size: few
cdr3_aa: CSAIAGGTDTQYF
cdr3_nt: TGCAGTGCAATAGCGGGAGGCACAGATACGCAGTATTTT

d_call: TRBD2
j_call: TRBJ2-5
v_call: TRBV20-1
clone_size: .
cdr3_aa: CSARVSGSAETQYF
cdr3_nt: TGCAGTGCTAGAGTTAGCGGGAGCGCTGAGACCCAGTACTTC

d_call: .
j_call: TRBJ2-3
v_call: TRBV6-1
clone_size: few
cdr3_aa: CASSGPPRPHTDTQYF
cdr3_nt: TGTGCCAGCAGTGGCCCCCCTAGACCCCACACAGATACGCAGTATTTT

d_call: .
j_call: TRBJ2-7
v_call: TRBV24-1
clone_size: .
cdr3_aa: CATSDAGIIHEQYF
cdr3_nt: TGTGCCACCAGTGACGCCGGGATAATACACGAGCAGTACTTC

d_call: .
j_call: TRBJ2-7
v_call: TRBV10-3
clone_size: few
cdr3_aa: CAISPQTVTYEQYF
cdr3_nt: TGTGCCATCAGCCCTCAGACCGTCACCTACGAGCAGTACTTC

d_call: .
j_call: TRBJ2-5
v_call: TRBV2
clone_size: few
cdr3_aa: CASSDGRRETQYF
cdr3_nt: TGTGCCAGCAGTGATGGGCGCCGAGAGACCCAGTACTTC

d_call: TRBD2
j_call: TRBJ2-1
v_call: TRBV7-9
clone_size: .
cdr3_aa: CASTSLAGGYNEQFF
cdr3_nt: TGTGCCAGCACTTCACTAGCGGGGGGATACAATGAGCAGTTCTTC

d_call: .
j_call: TRBJ2-5
v_call: TRBV9
clone_size: .
cdr3_aa: CASSPGGETQYF
cdr3_nt: TGTGCCAGCAGCCCTGGGGGGGAGACCCAGTACTTC

d_call: TRBD2
j_call: TRBJ2-3
v_call: TRBV7-8
clone_size: many
cdr3_aa: CASSLAVSAGGTDTQYF
cdr3_nt: TGTGCCAGCAGCTTAGCAGTGTCAGCGGGAGGCACAGATACGCAGTATTTT

d_call: .
j_call: TRBJ2-1
v_call: TRBV6-4
clone_size: few
cdr3_aa: CASSLGGEGHNEQFF
cdr3_nt: TGTGCCAGCAGCTTAGGGGGAGAAGGCCACAATGAGCAGTTCTTC

d_call: .
j_call: TRBJ1-5
v_call: TRBV7-2
clone_size: few
cdr3_aa: CASSPRRDQPQHF
cdr3_nt: TGTGCCAGCAGCCCCCGCAGGGATCAGCCCCAGCATTTT

d_call: TRBD2
j_call: TRBJ2-1
v_call: TRBV11-3
clone_size: many
cdr3_aa: CASSPSGRALHEQFF
cdr3_nt: TGTGCCAGCAGCCCCAGCGGGAGGGCCTTGCATGAGCAGTTCTTC

d_call: TRBD2
j_call: TRBJ2-7
v_call: TRBV11-1
clone_size: .
cdr3_aa: CASSLAQAGPSYEQYF
cdr3_nt: TGTGCCAGCAGCTTAGCACAAGCGGGACCCTCCTACGAGCAGTACTTC

d_call: TRBD2
j_call: TRBJ2-7
v_call: TRBV14
clone_size: .
cdr3_aa: CASSPATSGGAYERYF
cdr3_nt: TGTGCCAGCAGCCCCGCTACTAGCGGGGGTGCCTACGAGCGGTACTTC

d_call: .
j_call: TRBJ2-7
v_call: TRBV12-3/TRBV12-4
clone_size: many
cdr3_aa: CASSPGTLQYEQYF
cdr3_nt: TGTGCCAGCAGCCCCGGGACACTCCAATACGAGCAGTACTTC

d_call: .
j_call: TRBJ2-3
v_call: TRBV2
clone_size: few
cdr3_aa: CASSGREMGKDTQYF
cdr3_nt: TGTGCCAGCAGTGGCCGGGAGATGGGAAAAGATACGCAGTATTTT